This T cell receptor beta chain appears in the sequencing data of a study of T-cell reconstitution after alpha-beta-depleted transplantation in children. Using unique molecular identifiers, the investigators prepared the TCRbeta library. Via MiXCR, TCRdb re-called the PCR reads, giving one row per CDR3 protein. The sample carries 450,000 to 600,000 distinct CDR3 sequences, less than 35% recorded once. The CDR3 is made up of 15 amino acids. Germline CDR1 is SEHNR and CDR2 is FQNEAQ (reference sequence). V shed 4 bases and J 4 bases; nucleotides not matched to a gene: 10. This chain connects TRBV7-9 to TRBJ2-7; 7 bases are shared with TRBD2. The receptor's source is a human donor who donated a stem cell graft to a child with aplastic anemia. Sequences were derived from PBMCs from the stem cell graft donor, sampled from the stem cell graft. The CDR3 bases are TGTGCCAGCAGCTCCCCCTCGGGGGGAGATTACGAGCAGTACTTC. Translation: CASSSPSGGDYEQYF.